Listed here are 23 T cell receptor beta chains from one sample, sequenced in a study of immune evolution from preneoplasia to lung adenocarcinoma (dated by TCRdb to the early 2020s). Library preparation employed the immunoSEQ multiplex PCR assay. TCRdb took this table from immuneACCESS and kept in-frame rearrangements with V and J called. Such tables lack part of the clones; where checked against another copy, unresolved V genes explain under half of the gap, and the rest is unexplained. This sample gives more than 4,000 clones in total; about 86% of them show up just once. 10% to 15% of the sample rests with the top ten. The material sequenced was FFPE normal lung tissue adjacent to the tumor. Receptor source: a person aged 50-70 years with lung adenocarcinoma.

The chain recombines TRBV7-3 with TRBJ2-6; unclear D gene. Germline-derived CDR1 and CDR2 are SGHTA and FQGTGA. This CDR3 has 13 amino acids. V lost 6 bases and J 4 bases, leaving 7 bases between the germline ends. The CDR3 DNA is TGTGCCAGCAGAGGTCCGGGGGCCAACGTCCTGACTTTC. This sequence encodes CASRGPGANVLTF.

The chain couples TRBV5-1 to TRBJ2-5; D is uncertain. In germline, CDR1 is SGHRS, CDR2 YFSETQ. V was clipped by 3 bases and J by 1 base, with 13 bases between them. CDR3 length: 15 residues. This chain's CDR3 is CASSSEPPPQETQYF. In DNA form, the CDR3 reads TGCGCCAGCAGCTCCGAACCTCCCCCCCAAGAGACCCAGTACTTC.

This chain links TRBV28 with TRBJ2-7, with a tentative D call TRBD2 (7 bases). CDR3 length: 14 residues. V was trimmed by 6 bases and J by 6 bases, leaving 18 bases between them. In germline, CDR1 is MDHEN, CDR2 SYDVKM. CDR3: CASSQRDTRPEQYF. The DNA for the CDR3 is TGTGCCAGCAGCCAGCGGGACACCAGGCCCGAGCAGTACTTC.

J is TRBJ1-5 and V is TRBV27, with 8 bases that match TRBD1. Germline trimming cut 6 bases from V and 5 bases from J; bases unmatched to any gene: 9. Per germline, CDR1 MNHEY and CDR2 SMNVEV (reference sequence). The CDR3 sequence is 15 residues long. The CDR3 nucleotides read TGTGCCAGCAGAGCCCGGACAGGGTTCCATCAGCCCCAGCATTTT. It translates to CASRARTGFHQPQHF.

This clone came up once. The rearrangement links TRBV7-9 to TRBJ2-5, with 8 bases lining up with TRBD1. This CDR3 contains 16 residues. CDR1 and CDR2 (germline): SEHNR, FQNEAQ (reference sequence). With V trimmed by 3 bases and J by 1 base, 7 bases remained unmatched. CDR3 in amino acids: CASSLTATGAQETQYF. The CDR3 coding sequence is TGTGCCAGCAGCTTGACCGCGACAGGGGCCCAAGAGACCCAGTACTTC.

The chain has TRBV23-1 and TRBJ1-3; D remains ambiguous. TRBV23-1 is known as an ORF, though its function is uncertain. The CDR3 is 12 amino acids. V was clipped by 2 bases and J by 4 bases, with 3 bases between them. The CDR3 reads CASSQQGNTIYF. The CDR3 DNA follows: TGCGCCAGCAGTCAACAGGGAAACACCATATATTTT.

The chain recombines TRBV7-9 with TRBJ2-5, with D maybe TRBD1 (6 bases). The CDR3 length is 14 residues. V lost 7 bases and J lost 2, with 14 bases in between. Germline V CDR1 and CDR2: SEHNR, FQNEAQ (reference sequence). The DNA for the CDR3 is TGTGCCAGCAACGTCGGGACACAACAAGAGACCCAGTACTTC. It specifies CASNVGTQQETQYF.

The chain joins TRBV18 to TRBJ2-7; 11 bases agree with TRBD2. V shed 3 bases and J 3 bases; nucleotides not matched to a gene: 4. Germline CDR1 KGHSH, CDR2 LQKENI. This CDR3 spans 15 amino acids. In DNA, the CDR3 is TGTGCCAGCTCACCTGGTAGCGGGAGGGTCTACGAGCAGTACTTC. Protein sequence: CASSPGSGRVYEQYF.

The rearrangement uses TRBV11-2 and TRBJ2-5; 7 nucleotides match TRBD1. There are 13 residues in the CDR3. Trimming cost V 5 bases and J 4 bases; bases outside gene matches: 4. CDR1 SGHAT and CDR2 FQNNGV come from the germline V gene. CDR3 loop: CASSVQGVETQYF. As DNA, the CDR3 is TGTGCCAGCAGCGTGCAGGGGGTAGAGACCCAGTACTTC.

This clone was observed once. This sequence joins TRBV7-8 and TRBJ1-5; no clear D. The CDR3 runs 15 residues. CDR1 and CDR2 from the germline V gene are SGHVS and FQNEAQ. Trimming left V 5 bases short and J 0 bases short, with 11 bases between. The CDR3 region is CASSRSGNSNQPQHF. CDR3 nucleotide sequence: TGTGCCAGCAGCCGCAGCGGGAATAGCAATCAGCCCCAGCATTTT.

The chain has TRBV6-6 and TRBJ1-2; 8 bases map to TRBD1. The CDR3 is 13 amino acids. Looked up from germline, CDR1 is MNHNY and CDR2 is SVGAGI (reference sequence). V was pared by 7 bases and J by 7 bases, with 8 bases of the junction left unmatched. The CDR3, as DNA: TGTGCCAGCACCTCGGACAGGGAGAGTGGCTACACCTTC. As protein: CASTSDRESGYTF.

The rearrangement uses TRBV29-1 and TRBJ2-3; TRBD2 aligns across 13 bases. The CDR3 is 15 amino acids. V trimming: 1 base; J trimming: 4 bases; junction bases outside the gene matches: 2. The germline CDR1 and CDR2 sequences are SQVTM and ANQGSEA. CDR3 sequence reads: CSVEGTSGSPDTQYF. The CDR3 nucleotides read TGCAGCGTTGAAGGGACTAGCGGGAGCCCAGATACGCAGTATTTT.

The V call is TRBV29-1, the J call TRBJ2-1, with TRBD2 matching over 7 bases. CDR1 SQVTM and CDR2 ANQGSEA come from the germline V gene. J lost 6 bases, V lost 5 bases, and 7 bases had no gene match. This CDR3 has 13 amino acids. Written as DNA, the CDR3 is TGCAGCGTTCTTTGGACTAGTGTCAATGAGCAGTTCTTC. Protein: CSVLWTSVNEQFF.

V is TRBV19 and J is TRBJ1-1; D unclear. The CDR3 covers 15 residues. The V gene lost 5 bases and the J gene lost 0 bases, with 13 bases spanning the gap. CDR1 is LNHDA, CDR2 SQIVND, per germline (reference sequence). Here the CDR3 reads CASSPRRAMNTEAFF. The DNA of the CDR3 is TGTGCCAGTAGTCCCCGGAGGGCAATGAACACTGAAGCTTTCTTT.

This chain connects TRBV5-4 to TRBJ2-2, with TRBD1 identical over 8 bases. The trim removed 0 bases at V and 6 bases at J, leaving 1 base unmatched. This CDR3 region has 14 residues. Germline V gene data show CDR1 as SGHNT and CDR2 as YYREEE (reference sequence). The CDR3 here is CASSLEQGAGELFF. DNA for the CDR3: TGTGCCAGCAGCTTGGAACAGGGGGCCGGGGAGCTGTTTTTT.

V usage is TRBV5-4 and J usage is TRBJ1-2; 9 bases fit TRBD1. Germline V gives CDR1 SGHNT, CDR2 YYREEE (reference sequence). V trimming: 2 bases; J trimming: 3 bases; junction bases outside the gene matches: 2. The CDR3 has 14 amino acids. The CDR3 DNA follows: TGTGCCAGCAGCTTAGGACAGGGGCACTATGGCTACACCTTC. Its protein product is CASSLGQGHYGYTF.

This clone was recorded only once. The CDR3: CASSFVHRGSYNEQFF. Here the CDR3 DNA reads TGCGCCAGCAGCTTCGTCCACAGGGGGTCCTACAATGAGCAGTTCTTC. The chain has TRBV5-1 and TRBJ2-1; 8 bases align to TRBD1. The CDR3 has 16 residues. V gave up 2 bases and J gave up 1 base; unmatched junction bases: 5. Germline V gene lookup returns CDR1 SGHRS and CDR2 YFSETQ.

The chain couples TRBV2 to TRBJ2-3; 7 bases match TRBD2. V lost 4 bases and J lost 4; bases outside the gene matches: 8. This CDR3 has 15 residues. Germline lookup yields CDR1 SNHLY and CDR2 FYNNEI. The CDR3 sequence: CASSVGGSTADTQYF. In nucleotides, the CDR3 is TGTGCCAGCAGTGTTGGCGGGAGTACCGCAGATACGCAGTATTTT.

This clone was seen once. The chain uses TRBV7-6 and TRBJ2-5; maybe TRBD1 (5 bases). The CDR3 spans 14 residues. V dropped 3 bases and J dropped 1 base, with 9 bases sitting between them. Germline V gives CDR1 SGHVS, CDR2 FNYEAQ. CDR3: CASSLPGPQETQYF. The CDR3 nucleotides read TGTGCCAGCAGCTTGCCAGGGCCCCAAGAGACCCAGTACTTC. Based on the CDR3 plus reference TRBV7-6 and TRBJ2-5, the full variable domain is GAGVSQSPRYKVTKRGQDVALRCDPISGHVSLYWYRQALGQGPEFLTYFNYEAQQDKSGLPNDRFSAERPEGSISTLTIQRTEQRDSAMYRCASSLPGPQETQYFGPGTRLLVL.

The chain's CDR3 is CASSWTGMDTEAFF. The CDR3, as DNA: TGTGCCAGCAGCTGGACAGGGATGGACACTGAAGCTTTCTTT. The J gene is TRBJ1-1, the V gene TRBV7-9; 8 bases fit TRBD1. The CDR3 is 14 amino acids. Per the germline V gene, CDR1 is SEHNR and CDR2 is FQNEAQ (reference sequence). Trimming at V came to 4 bases and at J to 3 bases, leaving 4 bases not matched to a gene.

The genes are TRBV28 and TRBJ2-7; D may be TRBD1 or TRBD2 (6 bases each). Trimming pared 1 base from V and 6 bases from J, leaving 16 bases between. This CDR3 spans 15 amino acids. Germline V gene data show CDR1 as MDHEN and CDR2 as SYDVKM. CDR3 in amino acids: CASSLYPKGGGEQYF. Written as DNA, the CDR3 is TGTGCCAGCAGTTTATACCCAAAAGGGGGAGGCGAGCAGTACTTC.

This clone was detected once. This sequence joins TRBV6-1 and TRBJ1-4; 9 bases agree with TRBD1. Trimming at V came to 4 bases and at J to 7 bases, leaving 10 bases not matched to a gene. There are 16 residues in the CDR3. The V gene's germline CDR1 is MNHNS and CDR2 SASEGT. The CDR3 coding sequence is TGTGCCAGCAGTGGGAAAGAGGGACAGGGATCTGAAAAACTGTTTTTT. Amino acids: CASSGKEGQGSEKLFF.

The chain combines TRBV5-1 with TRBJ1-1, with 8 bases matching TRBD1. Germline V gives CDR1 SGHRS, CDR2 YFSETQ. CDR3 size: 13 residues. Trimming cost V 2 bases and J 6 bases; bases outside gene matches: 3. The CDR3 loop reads CASSLTGGAEAFF. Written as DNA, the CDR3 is TGCGCCAGCAGCTTAACAGGGGGGGCTGAAGCTTTCTTT.